Listed here is a single TCR beta chain. The antigen remains undetermined. The data stem from a study of graft-versus-host responses after intestinal transplantation. Study as a whole: Each recipient received a multivisceral, liver-intestinal, or isolated intestinal graft. For two to four years after anti-thymocyte globulin induction, all recipients took tacrolimus and steroids.

Whole-study results and caveats: Recipient-marrow GvH clones were detected, some having first appeared in ileum or blood.

The method was immunoSEQ multiplex PCR; TCRdb's version includes in-frame clones alone and lacks a portion of them. The sample includes tens of thousands of clones, 92% seen only once; the top ten take roughly 0.72%. Germline V gene lookup returns CDR1 SGHVS and CDR2 FQNEAQ. V gave up 5 bases and J gave up 3 bases; unmatched junction bases: 10. The CDR3 is made up of 16 amino acids. The sample was PBMCs, taken 98 days after intestinal transplantation. This receptor was taken from a human patient who received an intestinal transplant, so some T cells may come from the graft donor. J is TRBJ2-3 and V is TRBV7-8; 8 nucleotides match TRBD2. The CDR3 spells CASSPNVREVTDTQYF. In DNA form, the CDR3 reads TGTGCCAGCAGCCCTAACGTGCGGGAGGTGACAGATACGCAGTATTTT.